This T cell receptor (beta chain) is from a study of Graves' ophthalmopathy and Graves' hyperthyroidism. Researchers turned away patients with other autoimmune diseases, uncontrolled infections, pregnancy or lactation. The germline CDR1 and CDR2 sequences are ENHRY and SYGVKD. CDR3 length equals 15 residues. Deletions cut 4 bases from V and 2 bases from J, with 14 bases between. CDR3 regions of TCR beta were amplified from RNA transcripts. RT-PCR with HTBI primers came first, then second-round multiplex PCR. TCRdb itself ran the multiplex PCR reads through MiXCR, one entry per CDR3 protein. The table has about 740,000 distinct CDR3 sequences, roughly 40% seen once.

This chain uses TRBV10-3 with TRBJ1-2; D is unresolved. This receptor was obtained from an adult man with Graves' ophthalmopathy. The source material was peripheral blood. CDR3 DNA sequence: TGTGCCATCAGTGGCCTAACGACGGGGAACTATGGCTACACCTTC. The encoded protein is CAISGLTTGNYGYTF.